The source of this TCR beta chain is a study of glioma-infiltrating T cells. The CDR3 covers 15 residues. Trimming took off 5 bases at V and 5 bases at J, with 18 bases between the two ends. CDR1 MNHNS and CDR2 SASEGT come from the germline V gene. This clonotype came up many times. The antigen is not known. The iRepertoire nested amplicon-rescue multiplex PCR amplified TCR alpha and beta CDR3s from RNA. TCRdb reanalysed the multiplex PCR reads using MiXCR and keeps one entry per CDR3 protein. The sample comprises a few hundred thousand distinct CDR3 sequences, roughly 41% of which are singletons, and about 11% rests with the top ten. Study conclusions and caveats: Only very few CDR3 sequences appeared in both tissue and blood. Patients with low tissue-blood divergence carried a signature set of shared blood CDR3 motifs. Tissue-blood divergence was below expectation in non-neoplastic patients, above in gliomas.

The V and J genes are TRBV6-1 and TRBJ1-1; D unclear. Source material: glioma tissue, nonneoplastic brain tissue, or PBMCs (not recorded which). The sequence was collected from a human donor with low-grade glioma or glioblastoma, undergoing nonglioma brain surgery, or in good health (not recorded which). The DNA for the CDR3 is TGTGCCAGCAGTACCCTCGGGAGTGGAAGGACTGAAGCTTTCTTT. Its translation is CASSTLGSGRTEAFF.